One sample yielded the 14 T cell receptor beta chains listed below, sequenced in a study of cytomegalovirus exposure and HLA in healthy donors. PCR involved 60 Vbeta and 13 Jbeta primers. Profiling relied on immunoSEQ multiplex PCR, and the TCRdb table lists in-frame clones only, not all of them. Here the sample spans around 190,000 clones, about 83% being singletons. Material for sequencing was PBMCs. The receptors come from a man in his forties or fifties in good health and CMV-seropositive.

The V and J genes are TRBV5-1 and TRBJ2-7; 10 bases agree with TRBD2. Germline CDR1 and CDR2: SGHRS and YFSETQ. V was clipped by 7 bases and J by 3 bases; unmatched bases: 10. CDR3 length: 15 residues. CDR3 sequence reads: CASYPLAGEIYEQYF. CDR3 in DNA: TGCGCCAGCTATCCGCTAGCGGGGGAAATCTACGAGCAGTACTTC.

This sequence joins TRBV29-1 and TRBJ2-4; weak D call: TRBD2 (6 bases). CDR1 is SQVTM, CDR2 ANQGSEA, per germline. The germline V and J ends were trimmed by 1 base and 0 bases, with 13 bases remaining between them. CDR3 length: 16 amino acids. The CDR3 loop is CSVEGAGLVAKNIQYF. The DNA for the CDR3 is TGCAGCGTTGAAGGGGCGGGGCTGGTAGCCAAAAACATTCAGTACTTC.

This clone showed up just once. CDR3 loop: CASSPGTSGMGEQFF. In DNA form, the CDR3 reads TGCGCCAGCAGCCCGGGGACTAGCGGGATGGGTGAGCAGTTCTTC. J is TRBJ2-1 and V is TRBV5-1, with 13 bases that match TRBD2. Germline lookup yields CDR1 SGHRS and CDR2 YFSETQ. This CDR3 contains 15 residues. V shed 4 bases, J shed 9 bases, and the junction held 7 bases outside the gene matches.

The rearrangement links TRBV6-6 to TRBJ2-7; D might be TRBD2 (5 bases). The germline V gene has CDR1 MNHNY and CDR2 SVGAGI (reference sequence). The CDR3 sequence is 13 residues long. Trimming cost V 4 bases and J 2 bases, with 9 bases left between them. This CDR3 reads CASSLDSAYEQYF. CDR3 nucleotides: TGTGCCAGCAGTTTGGACTCAGCCTACGAGCAGTACTTC.

The chain is built from TRBV4-2 and TRBJ1-5, with 7 bases that match TRBD1. The CDR3 spans 14 residues. V was pared by 4 bases and J by 3 bases, with 3 bases of the junction left unmatched. Per the germline V gene, CDR1 is LGHNA and CDR2 is YNFKEQ. The chain's CDR3 is CASSRTGTNQPQHF. The CDR3, as DNA: TGTGCCAGCAGCCGGACAGGTACCAATCAGCCCCAGCATTTT.

The chain employs TRBV29-1 and TRBJ2-5; D unclear. Trimming stripped 1 base from V and 5 bases from J, with 5 bases between. Germline-derived CDR1 and CDR2 are SQVTM and ANQGSEA. The CDR3 runs to 11 residues. The CDR3 region is CSVEVGETQYF. For the CDR3, the DNA is TGCAGCGTTGAAGTCGGGGAGACCCAGTACTTC. Together with reference TRBV29-1 and TRBJ2-5, the CDR3 gives the full variable domain: SAVISQKPSRDICQRGTSLTIQCQVDSQVTMMFWYRQQPGQSLTLIATANQGSEATYESGFVIDKFPISRPNLTFSTLTVSNMSPEDSSIYLCSVEVGETQYFGPGTRLLVL.

The chain couples TRBV9 to TRBJ1-5; tentative D call: TRBD1 (5 bases). This CDR3 region has 15 residues. Germline CDR1 SGDLS, CDR2 YYNGEE. V was clipped by 3 bases and J by 7 bases, with 17 bases between them. The CDR3 nucleotides read TGTGCCAGCAGCGCGGGGGGAGGGCATCAACAGCCCCAGCATTTT. Amino acids: CASSAGGGHQQPQHF.

The V and J genes are TRBV19 and TRBJ2-7; TRBD1 matches 7 bases. The CDR3 consists of 14 residues. J gave up 6 bases and V 3 bases, and 8 bases lay outside the gene matches. Germline V lookup: CDR1 LNHDA, CDR2 SQIVND (reference sequence). CDR3 residues: CASSISEGAPEQYF. The CDR3 DNA reads TGTGCCAGTAGTATTTCCGAGGGGGCCCCCGAGCAGTACTTC.

The rearrangement links TRBV29-1 to TRBJ2-3, with D perhaps TRBD1 (6 bases). Germline values: CDR1 SQVTM, CDR2 ANQGSEA. The CDR3 is 14 residues long. Trimming took off 6 bases at V and 4 bases at J, with 17 bases between the two ends. The chain's CDR3 is CSVPQMYRADTQYF. The CDR3, as DNA: TGCAGCGTCCCCCAAATGTACAGGGCAGATACGCAGTATTTT.

This clone was observed a handful of times. This chain connects TRBV9 to TRBJ1-1; possible D gene TRBD1, 6 bases. Germline loops: CDR1 SGDLS, CDR2 YYNGEE. V was trimmed by 4 bases and J by 1 base, leaving 8 bases between them. There are 13 residues in the CDR3. This CDR3 is CASSRDKNTEAFF. The CDR3 nucleotides read TGTGCCAGCAGCAGGGACAAGAACACTGAAGCTTTCTTT.

The gene calls are TRBV28 and TRBJ2-5; D is possibly TRBD2 (7 bases). The end of the DNA is better explained by TRBJ2-7, so the J call may be wrong. Germline V gene sequence: CDR1 MDHEN, CDR2 SYDVKM. This CDR3 contains 15 residues. The chain's CDR3 is CASSSWGGRSYEQYF. CDR3 sequence (DNA): TGTGCCAGCAGCTCCTGGGGGGGGCGCTCCTACGAGCAGTACTTC.

V is TRBV6-5 and J is TRBJ2-4, with D tentatively TRBD1 (5 bases). The CDR3 sequence is 13 residues long. The V gene lost 4 bases and the J gene lost 11 bases, with 15 bases spanning the gap. Looked up from germline, CDR1 is MNHEY and CDR2 is SVGAGI. In DNA form, the CDR3 reads TGTGCCAGCAGTTCCATGGGAATAGGGGTTCAGTACTTC. This gives the protein CASSSMGIGVQYF.

This chain links TRBV6-4 with TRBJ1-2, with TRBD1 as a possible D gene (6 bases). The V end was cut by 6 bases, the J end by 6 bases, with 14 bases between. Germline V lookup: CDR1 MRHNA, CDR2 SNTAGT. This CDR3 region has 13 residues. The CDR3 loop reads CASRMTGSNGYTF. The CDR3 DNA follows: TGTGCCAGCAGAATGACAGGCTCGAATGGCTACACCTTC.

The genes are TRBV25-1 and TRBJ2-7; 10 bases match TRBD2. CDR1 is MGHDK, CDR2 SYGVNS, per germline. CDR3 length: 14 amino acids. J gave up 0 bases and V 6 bases, and 2 bases lay outside the gene matches. DNA of the CDR3: TGTGCCAGCAGGACTAGCGGGTACTCCTACGAGCAGTACTTC. Translating gives CASRTSGYSYEQYF.